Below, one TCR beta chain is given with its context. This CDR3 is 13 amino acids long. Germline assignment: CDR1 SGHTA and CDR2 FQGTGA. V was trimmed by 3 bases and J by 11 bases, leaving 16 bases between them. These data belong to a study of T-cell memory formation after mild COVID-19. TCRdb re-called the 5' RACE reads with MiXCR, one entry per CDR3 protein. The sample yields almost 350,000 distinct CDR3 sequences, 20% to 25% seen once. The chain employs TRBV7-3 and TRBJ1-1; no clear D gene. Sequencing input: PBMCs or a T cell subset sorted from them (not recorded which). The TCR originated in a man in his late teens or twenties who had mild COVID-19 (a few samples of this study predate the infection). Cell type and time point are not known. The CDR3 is CASSFNVQSSAFF. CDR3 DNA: TGTGCCAGCAGCTTTAATGTACAGTCGTCGGCTTTCTTT.